The 11 T cell receptor beta chains in this list originate from one sample, sequenced in a study of CD8 T cells in ankylosing spondylitis. TCRdb reanalysed the 5' RACE reads using MiXCR and keeps one entry per CDR3 protein. Found here are some 200,000 distinct CDR3 sequences, about a quarter of them singletons; the top ten hold about 7%. Sequenced input: blood, either unsorted or a sorted T cell fraction (not recorded which). The source of these receptors is a male donor with ankylosing spondylitis or in good health (not recorded which).

This clonotype was seen many times. The rearrangement joins TRBV12-3 or TRBV12-4 to TRBJ2-4; 7 bases are a match to TRBD1. The trim removed 8 bases at V and 3 bases at J, leaving 4 bases unmatched. The CDR3 covers 13 residues. The CDR3: CASSRQGKNIQYF. CDR3 nucleotide sequence: TGTGCCAGCTCTCGACAGGGCAAAAACATTCAGTACTTC.

About this clonotype: With a much larger clone just one base away, this may be a read error. This chain links TRBV10-3 with TRBJ2-7, with 7 nucleotides matching TRBD1. With V trimmed by 9 bases and J by 2 bases, 7 bases remained unmatched. The CDR3 runs 13 residues. The germline V gene encodes CDR1 ENHRY and CDR2 SYGVKD. CDR3: CAISDRDPYEQYF. CDR3 coding DNA: TGTGCCATATCAGACAGGGACCCCTACGAGCAGTACTTC.

The rearrangement joins TRBV5-1 to TRBJ2-1; D is unresolved. Germline assignment: CDR1 SGHRS and CDR2 YFSETQ. The CDR3 spans 15 residues. V lost 2 bases to trimming and J lost 0 bases, with 9 bases between them. The CDR3 DNA is TGCGCCAGCAGCTTTACGATGAGCTCCTACAATGAGCAGTTCTTC. Amino acids: CASSFTMSSYNEQFF.

This chain links TRBV20-1 with TRBJ2-7; 7 bases line up with TRBD2. The CDR3 has 15 residues. Germline CDR1 DFQATT, CDR2 SNEGSKA (reference sequence). V trimming: 0 bases; J trimming: 0 bases; junction bases outside the gene matches: 5. CDR3 loop: CSAREGGDFSYEQYF. In nucleotides, the CDR3 is TGCAGTGCTAGAGAGGGGGGGGACTTCTCCTACGAGCAGTACTTC.

The rearrangement uses TRBV10-3 and TRBJ2-7; TRBD2 matches at 10 bases. The CDR3 loop spans 13 amino acids. Germline V gene lookup returns CDR1 ENHRY and CDR2 SYGVKD. The V and J ends lost 8 bases and 6 bases, in that order; junction bases with no gene match: 7. In DNA, the CDR3 is TGTGCCATCGGACTAGCGGAAAGCTCCGAGCAGTACTTC. Encoded protein: CAIGLAESSEQYF.

This clonotype was observed at least ten times. The J gene is TRBJ1-1, the V gene TRBV5-5; 7 positions agree with TRBD1. The germline CDR1 and CDR2 sequences are SGHKS and YYEKEE (reference sequence). V lost 3 bases to trimming and J lost 1 base; unmatched junction nucleotides: 6. The CDR3 totals 15 residues. This CDR3 reads CASSSEDRTNTEAFF. The CDR3 bases are TGTGCCAGCAGCTCCGAGGACAGGACGAACACTGAAGCTTTCTTT.

The chain joins TRBV4-3 to TRBJ2-6, with D tentatively TRBD1 (6 bases). Trimming stripped 3 bases from V and 0 bases from J, with 9 bases between. Germline CDR1 and CDR2: LGHNA and YSLEER. This CDR3 region has 16 residues. The CDR3 protein is CASSHDRLSGANVLTF. The DNA of the CDR3 is TGCGCCAGCAGCCATGACAGGCTCTCTGGGGCCAACGTCCTGACTTTC.

The chain has TRBV10-3 and TRBJ2-1, with 8 bases fitting TRBD2. The CDR3 is 11 amino acids. Germline V gene data show CDR1 as ENHRY and CDR2 as SYGVKD. V trimming: 8 bases; J trimming: 15 bases; junction bases outside the gene matches: 9. For the CDR3, the DNA is TGTGCCATCCAGGGGCGGACTAGCTTGTTCTTC. It is translated as CAIQGRTSLFF.

This clonotype was detected many times. The chain couples TRBV10-3 to TRBJ1-3; TRBD1 matches at 10 bases. CDR3 length equals 13 residues. V lost 9 bases, J lost 4 bases, and 3 bases stayed unmatched. In germline, CDR1 is ENHRY, CDR2 SYGVKD. CDR3 protein: CAMGTGAGNTIYF. CDR3 bases: TGTGCCATGGGGACAGGGGCAGGAAACACCATATATTTT.

This clonotype showed up just a few times. As DNA, the CDR3 is TGCAGTGCTAGTCTCAGGGGCTCTGGAAACACCATATATTTT. Its protein is CSASLRGSGNTIYF. The V call is TRBV20-1, the J call TRBJ1-3, with D perhaps matching TRBD1 (6 bases). The CDR3 is 14 amino acids. V was clipped by 3 bases and J by 0 bases, with 9 bases between them. Germline CDR1 DFQATT, CDR2 SNEGSKA (reference sequence).

This clonotype has only a few counts. The chain recombines TRBV29-1 with TRBJ2-7, with TRBD1 matching over 8 bases. The V and J ends lost 2 bases and 0 bases, in that order; junction bases with no gene match: 3. Germline loops: CDR1 SQVTM, CDR2 ANQGSEA. CDR3 length: 14 amino acids. The CDR3, as DNA: TGCAGCGTTGAACGACAGGGGAGCTCCTACGAGCAGTACTTC. This sequence encodes CSVERQGSSYEQYF.